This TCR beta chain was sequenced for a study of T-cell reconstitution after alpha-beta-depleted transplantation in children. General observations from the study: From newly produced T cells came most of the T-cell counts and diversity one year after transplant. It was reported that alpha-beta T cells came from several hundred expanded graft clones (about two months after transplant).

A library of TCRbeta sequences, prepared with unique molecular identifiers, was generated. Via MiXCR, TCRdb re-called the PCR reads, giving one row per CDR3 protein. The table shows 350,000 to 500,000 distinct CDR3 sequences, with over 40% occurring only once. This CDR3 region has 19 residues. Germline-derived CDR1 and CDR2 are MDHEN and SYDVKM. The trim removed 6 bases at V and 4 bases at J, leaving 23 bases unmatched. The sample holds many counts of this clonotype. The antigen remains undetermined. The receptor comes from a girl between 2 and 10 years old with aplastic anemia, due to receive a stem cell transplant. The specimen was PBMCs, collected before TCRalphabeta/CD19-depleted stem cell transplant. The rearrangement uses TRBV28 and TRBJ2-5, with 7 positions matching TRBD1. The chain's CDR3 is CASSIWRSTGKVRRETQYF. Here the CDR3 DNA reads TGTGCCAGCAGCATATGGCGCTCGACAGGGAAGGTTCGAAGAGAGACCCAGTACTTC.